Listed here are 19 T cell receptor beta chains from one sample, sequenced in a study of T-cell memory formation after mild COVID-19. MiXCR, applied by TCRdb to the 5' RACE reads, yields one record per CDR3 protein. The table includes 530,000 or so distinct CDR3 sequences, roughly 17% detected once. Sequencing input: PBMCs or a T cell subset sorted from them (not recorded which). These receptors originate from an adult woman who had mild COVID-19 (a few samples of this study predate the infection). Cell type and time point are not known.

The chain couples TRBV11-2 to TRBJ2-1, with D possibly being TRBD1 or TRBD2 (6 bases each). The germline V and J ends were trimmed by 3 bases and 8 bases, with 14 bases remaining between them. The CDR3 spans 14 residues. CDR1 is SGHAT, CDR2 FQNNGV, per germline. CDR3 sequence (DNA): TGTGCCAGCAGCTTCCGGGAACGGGGGCATGAGCAGTTCTTC. Its protein product is CASSFRERGHEQFF.

Only a few counts were recorded for this clonotype. J is TRBJ2-2 and V is TRBV24-1, with TRBD1 matching over 9 bases. Germline CDR1 and CDR2: KGHDR and SFDVKD. The length of the CDR3 is 17 residues. V lost 2 bases, J lost 3 bases, and 6 bases stayed unmatched. Written as DNA, the CDR3 is TGTGCCACCAGTGATTCCTCCGGGACAGGGTACACCGGGGAGCTGTTTTTT. It is translated as CATSDSSGTGYTGELFF.

V and J are TRBV18 and TRBJ2-5, with 7 positions matching TRBD2. Germline V lookup: CDR1 KGHSH, CDR2 LQKENI. This CDR3 contains 15 residues. With 5 bases clipped from V and 7 bases from J, the junction kept 13 bases outside the gene matches. The CDR3, as DNA: TGTGCCAGCTCAGACCTAGCGGCTTCACCAGGGACCCAGTACTTC. It is translated as CASSDLAASPGTQYF.

The chain has TRBV10-3 and TRBJ1-2, with D perhaps TRBD1 (5 bases). Trimming removed 3 bases at V and 8 bases at J, with 13 bases between. Germline CDR1 is ENHRY and CDR2 is SYGVKD. CDR3 length: 13 amino acids. CDR3: CAISDLQALGYTF. CDR3 bases: TGTGCCATCAGTGATTTACAGGCCTTGGGCTACACCTTC.

The chain links TRBV12-3 or TRBV12-4 to TRBJ2-7; no firm D call. V was clipped by 6 bases and J by 2 bases, with 11 bases between them. This CDR3 is built from 13 residues. Here the CDR3 DNA reads TGTGCCAGCAGCGCCCAGGTGACCTACGAGCAGTACTTC. This codes for CASSAQVTYEQYF.

V is TRBV7-9 and J is TRBJ1-4, with D possibly being TRBD1 (5 bases). The CDR3 sequence is 15 residues long. Germline CDR1 reads SEHNR; CDR2 reads FQNEAQ (reference sequence). The germline V and J ends were trimmed by 4 bases and 0 bases, with 9 bases remaining between them. The DNA for the CDR3 is TGTGCCAGCAGCTCACGACAGTCAACTAATGAAAAACTGTTTTTT. It specifies CASSSRQSTNEKLFF.

This clonotype was observed at least ten times. This chain joins TRBV12-3 or TRBV12-4 and TRBJ2-1; D remains unclear. V lost 3 bases to trimming and J lost 0 bases, with 9 bases between them. The CDR3 is 15 amino acids. This CDR3 is CASSLTASSYNEQFF. CDR3 DNA sequence: TGTGCCAGCAGTTTGACCGCCAGCTCCTACAATGAGCAGTTCTTC.

The J gene is TRBJ1-2, the V gene TRBV9; 7 positions agree with TRBD1. Germline V lookup: CDR1 SGDLS, CDR2 YYNGEE. V shed 7 bases, J shed 7 bases, and the junction held 10 bases outside the gene matches. The length of the CDR3 is 13 residues. The CDR3 is CASGTGAASGYTF. The CDR3 bases are TGTGCCAGCGGAACAGGGGCGGCGAGTGGCTACACCTTC.

This clonotype was counted once. J is TRBJ1-1 and V is TRBV19, with 7 bases fitting TRBD1. Germline V gives CDR1 LNHDA, CDR2 SQIVND (reference sequence). J gave up 1 base and V 4 bases, and 6 bases lay outside the gene matches. The CDR3 runs 15 residues. The CDR3 DNA reads as TGTGCCAGTAGTAGGGACCGGGACAGGAACACTGAAGCTTTCTTT. It translates to CASSRDRDRNTEAFF. The whole variable domain, remainder taken from reference TRBV19 and TRBJ1-1, is DGGITQSPKYLFRKEGQNVTLSCEQNLNHDAMYWYRQDPGQGLRLIYYSQIVNDFQKGDIAEGYSVSREKKESFPLTVTSAQKNPTAFYLCASSRDRDRNTEAFFGQGTRLTVV.

This clonotype showed up just a few times. This chain links TRBV20-1 with TRBJ2-2, with 9 bases lining up with TRBD1. The CDR3 totals 16 residues. V gave up 0 bases and J gave up 6 bases; unmatched junction bases: 8. Germline V gives CDR1 DFQATT, CDR2 SNEGSKA (reference sequence). The CDR3 reads CSARDRLRQGAGELFF. CDR3 in DNA: TGCAGTGCTAGAGATAGATTGAGACAGGGGGCCGGGGAGCTGTTTTTT.

This clonotype has a single count. V is TRBV3-1 and J is TRBJ1-2, with D possibly matching TRBD1 (6 bases). V lost 2 bases and J lost 4, with 11 bases in between. In germline, CDR1 is LGHDT, CDR2 YNNKEL (reference sequence). This CDR3 comprises 14 residues. This CDR3 reads CASSQTTGFYGYTF. CDR3 nucleotide sequence: TGTGCCAGCAGCCAAACTACAGGGTTCTATGGCTACACCTTC.

The rearrangement uses TRBV4-3 and TRBJ2-7; TRBD2 is a possible D gene (6 bases). Germline V lookup: CDR1 LGHNA, CDR2 YSLEER. This CDR3 spans 15 amino acids. V shed 1 base and J shed 0 bases, with 10 bases lying between them. The CDR3 is CASSQVHSGSYEQYF. In DNA, the CDR3 is TGCGCCAGCAGCCAAGTTCATAGCGGCTCCTACGAGCAGTACTTC.

The chain recombines TRBV7-3 with TRBJ2-5; D perhaps matches TRBD2 (7 bases). CDR1 is SGHTA, CDR2 FQGTGA, per germline. CDR3 length: 15 residues. Trimming pared 5 bases from V and 5 bases from J, leaving 18 bases between. The CDR3 bases are TGTGCCAGCAGCCCCCGAGGGGGGGCGCGTGAGACCCAGTACTTC. This sequence encodes CASSPRGGARETQYF.

This clonotype was seen a few times. The chain employs TRBV9 and TRBJ1-5; D is ambiguous. The CDR3 spans 15 residues. V lost 3 bases, J lost 0 bases, and 10 bases lay in between. CDR1 SGDLS and CDR2 YYNGEE come from the germline V gene. CDR3 region: CASSADGYSNQPQHF. For the CDR3, the DNA is TGTGCCAGCAGCGCCGACGGATATAGCAATCAGCCCCAGCATTTT.

In this sample, this clonotype turned up a few times. The chain carries TRBV7-9 and TRBJ1-2; D remains unclear. CDR1 and CDR2 (germline): SEHNR, FQNEAQ (reference sequence). V was pared by 2 bases and J by 2 bases, with 15 bases between. The CDR3 is made up of 16 amino acids. The DNA of the CDR3 is TGTGCCAGCAGCTTACCATGGCACCGCTGGAACTATGGCTACACCTTC. This codes for CASSLPWHRWNYGYTF.

The chain couples TRBV6-1 to TRBJ1-1, with D possibly being TRBD1 (6 bases). The CDR3 runs 16 residues. The germline gives CDR1 MNHNS, CDR2 SASEGT. V gave up 6 bases and J gave up 4 bases, with 21 bases separating them. CDR3 nucleotide sequence: TGTGCCAGCAGACATTCAGGGGCCGGAGGTGGCACTGAAGCTTTCTTT. Amino acids: CASRHSGAGGGTEAFF.

The table lists this clonotype with many counts. One end of the junction is discordant with germline, which a read error may explain. The chain uses TRBV7-9 and TRBJ1-1, with D unresolved. This CDR3 is 15 amino acids long. Per the germline V gene, CDR1 is SEHNR and CDR2 is FQNEAQ (reference sequence). The CDR3 sequence: CASSLDGLGNTEAFF. CDR3 nucleotides: TGCGCCAGCAGCTTGGATGGGTTGGGGAACACTGAAGCTTTCTTT.

The chain combines TRBV5-1 with TRBJ2-3; 7 bases align to TRBD2. Trimming took 4 bases from V and 6 from J; bases not matched to a gene: 14. The CDR3 spans 16 residues. Germline V gene sequence: CDR1 SGHRS, CDR2 YFSETQ. Written as DNA, the CDR3 is TGCGCCAGCAGCGCCGAATTCGGGGCGGGGGTGGATACGCAGTATTTT. Protein: CASSAEFGAGVDTQYF.

In this sample, this clonotype turned up a few times. The chain employs TRBV19 and TRBJ2-5; 7 bases align to TRBD1. Unmatched junction bases numbered 10, after V lost 5 bases and J lost 4 bases. Germline V gene lookup returns CDR1 LNHDA and CDR2 SQIVND (reference sequence). This CDR3 contains 15 residues. The CDR3 loop reads CASSDGTALSETQYF. The CDR3 nucleotides are TGTGCCAGTAGTGACGGGACAGCCCTATCAGAGACCCAGTACTTC.